The 16 T cell receptor beta chains listed next were all sequenced from one sample in a study of vaccination and CD4 T cells after COVID-19. Cultured CD4+ T-cell DNA underwent Oncomine TCR Beta short-read sequencing. TCRdb reanalysed the PCR reads using MiXCR and keeps one entry per CDR3 protein. The table lists 22,000 or so distinct CDR3 sequences, around 43% of them singletons, with roughly an eighth in the top ten. The antigens for these receptors are not known. Treatment meaning: roughly 10-day PBMC culture with coronavirus spike peptide pools or control peptides (ViraFEST assay). The sample taken for sequencing was CD4+ T cells from blood, cultured in vitro. The source is a human donor who had recovered from COVID-19.

The chain couples TRBV9 to TRBJ2-7, with TRBD1 matching 7 bases. The junction had 3 bases not matched to a gene; V was cut back by 0 bases and J by 3 bases. The CDR3 is 14 residues long. Germline CDR1 reads SGDLS; CDR2 reads YYNGEE. As DNA, the CDR3 is TGTGCCAGCAGCGTAGGAGGGGACAGCTACGAGCAGTACTTC. It specifies CASSVGGDSYEQYF.

This chain joins TRBV28 and TRBJ1-5, with D possibly matching TRBD1 (6 bases). Germline CDR1 reads MDHEN; CDR2 reads SYDVKM. The V end lost 5 bases, the J end lost 4 bases, and 21 bases lay between the germline ends. The CDR3 totals 17 residues. This CDR3 is CASSNLRGNRVNQPQHF. Here the CDR3 DNA reads TGTGCCAGCAGTAACCTTAGGGGGAACAGGGTAAATCAGCCCCAGCATTTT.

The rearrangement links TRBV7-9 to TRBJ1-1, with a weak D call TRBD1 (5 bases). Trimming shortened V by 10 bases and J by 0 bases, and 15 bases separated the two germline ends. Germline V CDR1 and CDR2: SEHNR, FQNEAQ (reference sequence). CDR3 length equals 14 residues. CDR3 coding DNA: TGTGCCACAGCACTAAGGGGTATGAACACTGAAGCTTTCTTT. This encodes CATALRGMNTEAFF.

This chain joins TRBV18 and TRBJ2-7, with 11 bases aligning to TRBD1. The germline V gene has CDR1 KGHSH and CDR2 LQKENI. After removal of 3 bases from V and 3 bases from J, the junction contained 1 base not matched to a gene. This CDR3 comprises 14 residues. The CDR3 DNA is TGTGCCAGCTCACCGGGACAGGGGGACTACGAGCAGTACTTC. This gives the protein CASSPGQGDYEQYF. The full variable domain, its missing parts supplied by reference TRBV18 and TRBJ2-7, is NAGVMQNPRHLVRRRGQEARLRCSPMKGHSHVYWYRQLPEEGLKFMVYLQKENIIDESGMPKERFSAEFPKEGPSILRIQQVVRGDSAAYFCASSPGQGDYEQYFGPGTRLTVT.

The table lists this clonotype with a few counts. The V and J genes are TRBV19 and TRBJ1-5; D is possibly TRBD1 (6 bases). Germline V gene data show CDR1 as LNHDA and CDR2 as SQIVND (reference sequence). V was trimmed by 10 bases and J by 3 bases, leaving 16 bases between them. The CDR3 has 14 residues. The CDR3 sequence is CATSWQGTNQPQHF. The CDR3 DNA is TGTGCCACCTCGTGGCAGGGGACCAATCAGCCCCAGCATTTT.

The V call is TRBV20-1, the J call TRBJ2-3, with 8 nucleotides matching TRBD2. The J segment lost 1 base and the V segment lost 5 bases, leaving 8 bases of the junction unmatched. The CDR3 length is 15 residues. Germline V gives CDR1 DFQATT, CDR2 SNEGSKA (reference sequence). The CDR3 DNA follows: TGCAGTGCTCCTCGGGCTAGCGGGCGCACAGATACGCAGTATTTT. Encoded protein: CSAPRASGRTDTQYF.

This clonotype was counted only a few times. The rearrangement links TRBV20-1 to TRBJ1-5, with D perhaps matching TRBD1 (5 bases). Germline V lookup: CDR1 DFQATT, CDR2 SNEGSKA (reference sequence). Trimming took 0 bases from V and 6 from J, leaving 15 bases between them. CDR3 size: 15 residues. Here the CDR3 reads CSARDRTGGSQPQHF. In DNA form, the CDR3 reads TGCAGTGCTAGAGATCGTACAGGAGGAAGTCAGCCCCAGCATTTT.

The J gene is TRBJ2-7, the V gene TRBV28; 9 bases line up with TRBD2. CDR3 length equals 14 residues. Germline V CDR1 and CDR2: MDHEN, SYDVKM. V was clipped by 6 bases and J by 5 bases; unmatched bases: 8. Here the CDR3 DNA reads TGTGCCAGCAGCCTTCGTAGCGGGGGAAACGAGCAGTACTTC. It encodes CASSLRSGGNEQYF. The complete variable domain, with remaining parts taken from reference TRBV28 and TRBJ2-7, reads DVKVTQSSRYLVKRTGEKVFLECVQDMDHENMFWYRQDPGLGLRLIYFSYDVKMKEKGDIPEGYSVSREKKERFSLILESASTNQTSMYLCASSLRSGGNEQYFGPGTRLTVT.

The chain couples TRBV29-1 to TRBJ2-3; TRBD2 aligns across 12 bases. The CDR3 consists of 13 residues. V lost 6 bases, J lost 7 bases, and 5 bases stayed unmatched. Germline V gives CDR1 SQVTM, CDR2 ANQGSEA. The CDR3 region is CSVETSGGNTQYF. The CDR3, as DNA: TGCAGCGTAGAGACTAGCGGGGGTAATACGCAGTATTTT.

By its share, this clonotype is medium-sized. The chain recombines TRBV6-5 with TRBJ1-1; D gene ambiguous. The CDR3 is 13 residues long. V shed 2 bases and J shed 3 bases, with 7 bases lying between them. Germline CDR1 reads MNHEY; CDR2 reads SVGAGI. The CDR3 sequence: CASSYPGDTEAFF. CDR3 in DNA: TGTGCCAGCAGTTACCCCGGGGACACTGAAGCTTTCTTT.

The V and J genes are TRBV4-2 and TRBJ2-7, with D perhaps TRBD2 (5 bases). The CDR3 covers 17 residues. The V gene's germline CDR1 is LGHNA and CDR2 YNFKEQ. V dropped 1 base and J dropped 2 bases, with 18 bases sitting between them. CDR3 nucleotide sequence: TGTGCCAGCAGCCAAGTATCTTCAGCGGACCTTGCCTACGAGCAGTACTTC. Its translation is CASSQVSSADLAYEQYF.

V usage is TRBV10-2 and J usage is TRBJ2-7; 10 nucleotides align to TRBD1. The junction had 11 bases not matched to a gene; V was cut back by 10 bases and J by 2 bases. The germline gives CDR1 WSHSY, CDR2 SAAADI. CDR3 length: 15 amino acids. DNA of the CDR3: TGCGCCACCCACGACCCGGGACAGGGGACCTACGAGCAGTACTTC. Residues: CATHDPGQGTYEQYF.

This clonotype is medium-sized (0.01 to 0.1%). V is TRBV7-8 and J is TRBJ1-5; D is undetermined. Deletions cut 5 bases from V and 3 bases from J, with 11 bases between. Germline CDR1 and CDR2: SGHVS and FQNEAQ. The CDR3 contains 14 residues. The CDR3 here is CASSRLGYNQPQHF. CDR3 bases: TGTGCCAGCAGCCGACTGGGATACAATCAGCCCCAGCATTTT.

The V and J genes are TRBV2 and TRBJ2-7, with D perhaps TRBD2 (5 bases). V lost 6 bases and J lost 4, with 10 bases in between. The CDR3 covers 12 residues. CDR1 and CDR2 (germline): SNHLY, FYNNEI. The CDR3 loop is CASSTSGYEQYF. The CDR3 DNA sequence: TGTGCCAGCAGCACATCGGGGTACGAGCAGTACTTC.

This clonotype has a handful of counts. This chain links TRBV20-1 with TRBJ2-3; 12 bases are a match to TRBD2. Germline V gene data show CDR1 as DFQATT and CDR2 as SNEGSKA (reference sequence). With V trimmed by 3 bases and J by 6 bases, 19 bases remained unmatched. The CDR3 has 19 residues. CDR3 nucleotides: TGCAGTGCTAGGACCCCGGGTATTCTAGCGGGGGGGCCCTCCGATACGCAGTATTTT. It is translated as CSARTPGILAGGPSDTQYF.

The rearrangement links TRBV6-2 or TRBV6-3 to TRBJ1-5; no definite D call. The CDR3 length is 16 residues. Trimming stripped 6 bases from V and 2 bases from J, with 17 bases between. The V gene's germline CDR1 is MNHEY and CDR2 SVGEGT. CDR3 DNA: TGTGCCAGCAGAATCTCCCCCAGGTTTGGCAATCAGCCCCAGCATTTT. This sequence encodes CASRISPRFGNQPQHF.